This TCR beta chain is drawn from a study of shared clonotypes between healthy human individuals. Overall study context: Per donor, CD8 memory used one plate, CD8 naive used two, CD4 memory used three and CD4 naive used three.

This CDR3 is 14 amino acids long. Sequencing was performed with immunoSEQ multiplex PCR; in TCRdb, only in-frame clones are kept and a portion is missing. The sample holds some 800,000 clones, around 93% seen once. Study results and caveats: Donor clonotype sharing was expected to depend on sequencing depth. Sharing across a handful of donors was seen in around 5% of naive CD4 clonotypes.

Regarding this clone: The antigen is not known.

CD8 cells regarded as naive lacked CD45RO, were positively chosen for CCR7, and omitted terminally differentiated effector memory CD45RA+ cells. This chain uses TRBV21-1 with TRBJ2-7. TRBV21-1 is tagged as a pseudogene. Sequencing input: naive CD8+ T cells sorted from blood. This TCR was sampled from a man aged 25-40 years in good health. The CDR3 region is CASSKFGTPYEQYF. As DNA, the CDR3 is TGTGCCAGCAGCAAATTTGGGACCCCCTACGAGCAGTACTTC.